This TCR beta chain was sequenced in a study of molecular identifiers for immune sequencing clone quantification. Overall study: RNA from 20,000 or 100,000 naive CD8 cells was split five ways in replicates, with four sequenced. Study results and caveats: Detectable among over 900,000 naive cells, according to reports, was Jurkat TCR RNA spiked in from one cell. Highly expanded clone sizes could be underestimated by identical TCR molecules sharing a barcode.

TCRdb re-derived calls from the PCR reads in MiXCR, one entry per CDR3 protein. The repertoire consists of approximately 670,000 distinct CDR3 sequences, with less than 20% occurring once and the leading ten covering about 0.9%. CDR1 and CDR2 (germline): MDHEN, SYDVKM. This CDR3 is 15 amino acids long. The V and J ends lost 1 base and 3 bases respectively, with 13 bases between them. This clonotype was seen repeatedly, ten times or more. Its antigen is unidentified. The rearrangement uses TRBV28 and TRBJ2-7; either TRBD1 or TRBD2 may supply D (5 bases each). Sequenced material: naive CD8+ T cells from blood, with Jurkat cell RNA spiked in. Stated subset: FACS-sorted CD8+CD4-CCR7+CD45RA+ naive T cells. The receptor comes from a human donor in good health. Some libraries in this study had Jurkat cell RNA spiked in. The CDR3 region has the DNA TGTGCCAGCAGTTTATTTGGGGGAAGGGTCTACGAGCAGTACTTC. Residues: CASSLFGGRVYEQYF. The full variable domain, with the rest looked up from reference TRBV28 and TRBJ2-7, is DVKVTQSSRYLVKRTGEKVFLECVQDMDHENMFWYRQDPGLGLRLIYFSYDVKMKEKGDIPEGYSVSREKKERFSLILESASTNQTSMYLCASSLFGGRVYEQYFGPGTRLTVT.